Shown below are 9 T cell receptor beta chains from a single sample sequenced in a study of shared T cell receptors in the human thymus. TCRdb's table, derived via immunoSEQ multiplex PCR, lists solely in-frame clones and lacks some. Counted here are around 730,000 clones, 75% to 90% occurring once; the ten biggest clones make up under 0.012%. The same specimen was also included in a second study, on human thymus T cells.

Sequencing used thymocytes. These receptor sequences come from a girl under three years old with a congenital heart defect.

The chain couples TRBV6-5 to TRBJ2-5; 11 positions match TRBD2. This CDR3 has 13 amino acids. CDR1 and CDR2 (germline): MNHEY, SVGAGI. After removal of 7 bases from V and 9 bases from J, the junction contained 7 bases not matched to a gene. CDR3 amino acids: CASTHSGGGSQYF. As DNA, the CDR3 is TGTGCCAGCACCCATAGCGGGGGGGGATCCCAGTACTTC.

The chain links TRBV4-3 to TRBJ1-1; no clear D gene. V dropped 0 bases and J dropped 1 base, with 15 bases sitting between them. In germline, CDR1 is LGHNA, CDR2 YSLEER. The CDR3 is made up of 17 amino acids. CDR3 protein: CASSQDFLRVANTEAFF. The CDR3 region has the DNA TGCGCCAGCAGCCAAGATTTTCTCCGGGTGGCGAACACTGAAGCTTTCTTT.

The rearrangement uses TRBV5-1 and TRBJ2-1; TRBD2 aligns across 12 bases. J lost 3 bases, V lost 0 bases, and 4 bases had no gene match. CDR1 is SGHRS, CDR2 YFSETQ, per germline. CDR3 length: 17 residues. The CDR3 loop is CASSLAASGGGYNEQFF. The DNA for the CDR3 is TGCGCCAGCAGCTTGGCGGCTAGCGGGGGGGGCTACAATGAGCAGTTCTTC.

The CDR3 bases are TGTGCCAGCAGTCACAGGGTCACAGGGACTGAAGCTTTCTTT. It is translated as CASSHRVTGTEAFF. The chain couples TRBV6-5 to TRBJ1-1, with D possibly TRBD1 on 6 matching bases. Trimming removed 5 bases at V and 5 bases at J, with 15 bases between. The germline V gene encodes CDR1 MNHEY and CDR2 SVGAGI. The CDR3 covers 14 residues.

V and J are TRBV4-3 and TRBJ1-1, with TRBD1 as a possible D gene (6 bases). CDR3 length: 17 amino acids. Germline V gives CDR1 LGHNA, CDR2 YSLEER. The V gene lost 1 base and the J gene lost 2 bases, with 17 bases spanning the gap. CDR3 in DNA: TGCGCCAGCAGCCAAGTTAAGCGGGACACATTAAACACTGAAGCTTTCTTT. Translated: CASSQVKRDTLNTEAFF.

This chain joins TRBV10-3 and TRBJ2-7, with D perhaps TRBD2 (5 bases). The CDR3 spans 17 residues. Germline V gene data show CDR1 as ENHRY and CDR2 as SYGVKD. Trimming shortened V by 0 bases and J by 4 bases, and 19 bases separated the two germline ends. CDR3: CAISESIDPPTGYEQYF. CDR3 bases: TGTGCCATCAGTGAGTCGATAGACCCCCCAACGGGGTACGAGCAGTACTTC.

The V and J genes are TRBV9 and TRBJ2-3, with TRBD1 as a possible D gene (5 bases). The V gene lost 7 bases and the J gene lost 3 bases, with 18 bases spanning the gap. CDR1 and CDR2 from the germline V gene are SGDLS and YYNGEE. This CDR3 region has 15 residues. The CDR3 region is CASGPGPSGTDTQYF. In nucleotides, the CDR3 is TGTGCCAGCGGTCCCGGGCCCTCAGGGACAGATACGCAGTATTTT.

This clone was found once. This chain uses TRBV12-5 with TRBJ1-1; 7 bases align to TRBD1. This CDR3 comprises 12 residues. CDR1 and CDR2 from the germline V gene are LGHNT and FRNRAP. V trimming: 2 bases; J trimming: 12 bases; junction bases outside the gene matches: 6. The CDR3 nucleotides read TGTGCTAGTGGTTTGCCGGACAGGACAACTTTCTTT. It is translated as CASGLPDRTTFF.

V is TRBV4-2 and J is TRBJ1-2, with a possible D match to TRBD1 (6 bases). CDR1 LGHNA and CDR2 YNFKEQ come from the germline V gene. The CDR3 consists of 14 residues. V was clipped by 1 base and J by 4 bases, with 10 bases between them. The CDR3 is CASSQVKDSYGYTF. DNA for the CDR3: TGTGCCAGCAGCCAAGTCAAGGACAGCTATGGCTACACCTTC.